What follows describes a single T cell receptor (beta chain). These data are taken from a study of technical replicates of blood from a few donors. The CDR3 loop spans 15 amino acids. Germline loops: CDR1 LNHNV, CDR2 YYDKDF (reference sequence). V was shortened by 0 bases and J by 2 bases, with 11 bases between the two germline ends. Repertoires were generated with immunoSEQ multiplex PCR, while TCRdb's copy carries only in-frame clones and drops some. The sample gives 50,000 to 80,000 clones, around 88% of which show up once; approximately 5% is in the top ten. This clonotype was obtained from a human donor in good health. Some clones in this sample may be carry-over from other donors' samples. This rearrangement joins TRBV15 to TRBJ2-7, with D maybe TRBD1 (6 bases). The material sequenced was PBMCs. The DNA of the CDR3 is TGTGCCACCAGCAGAGACCGAGGGGGTACCTACGAGCAGTACTTC. Translated, it gives CATSRDRGGTYEQYF.